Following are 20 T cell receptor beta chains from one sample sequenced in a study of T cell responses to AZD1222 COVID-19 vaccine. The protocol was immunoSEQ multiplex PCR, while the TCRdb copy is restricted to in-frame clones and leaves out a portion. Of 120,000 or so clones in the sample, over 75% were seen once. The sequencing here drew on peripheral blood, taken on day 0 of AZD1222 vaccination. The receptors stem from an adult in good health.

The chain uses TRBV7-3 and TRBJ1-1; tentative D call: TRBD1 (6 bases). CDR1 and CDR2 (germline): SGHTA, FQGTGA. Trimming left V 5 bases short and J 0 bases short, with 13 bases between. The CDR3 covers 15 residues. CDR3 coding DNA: TGTGCCAGCAGCCCTTCTAGGGACATGAACACTGAAGCTTTCTTT. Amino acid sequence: CASSPSRDMNTEAFF.

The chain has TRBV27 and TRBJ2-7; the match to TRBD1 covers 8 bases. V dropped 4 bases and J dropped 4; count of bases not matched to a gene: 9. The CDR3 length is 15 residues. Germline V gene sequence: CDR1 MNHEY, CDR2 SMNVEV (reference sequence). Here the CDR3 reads CASSSPRTGKYEQYF. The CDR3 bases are TGTGCCAGCAGTTCGCCTCGGACAGGGAAGTACGAGCAGTACTTC.

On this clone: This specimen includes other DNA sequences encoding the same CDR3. The chain's CDR3 is CASSLSGNTEAFF. DNA for the CDR3: TGTGCCAGCAGCTTGTCAGGGAACACTGAAGCTTTCTTT. The V and J genes are TRBV11-2 and TRBJ1-1; no reliable D call. This CDR3 contains 13 residues. Trimming took off 3 bases at V and 1 base at J, with 6 bases between the two ends. The germline V gene has CDR1 SGHAT and CDR2 FQNNGV.

The CDR3 here is CASSDRQDLSGNTIYF. The CDR3, as DNA: TGTGCCAGCAGTGACCGACAGGACCTCTCTGGAAACACCATATATTTT. The chain has TRBV2 and TRBJ1-3, with D maybe TRBD1 (6 bases). The V gene lost 3 bases and the J gene lost 0 bases, with 12 bases spanning the gap. The CDR3 contains 16 residues. Germline-derived CDR1 and CDR2 are SNHLY and FYNNEI. Full variable domain (rest looked up from reference TRBV2 and TRBJ1-3): EPEVTQTPSHQVTQMGQEVILRCVPISNHLYFYWYRQILGQKVEFLVSFYNNEISEKSEIFDDQFSVERPDGSNFTLKIRSTKLEDSAMYFCASSDRQDLSGNTIYFGEGSWLTVV.

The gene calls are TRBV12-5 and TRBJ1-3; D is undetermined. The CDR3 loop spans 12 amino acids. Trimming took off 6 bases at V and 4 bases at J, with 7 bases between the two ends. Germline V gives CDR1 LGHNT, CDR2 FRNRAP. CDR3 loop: CASGHRGNTIYF. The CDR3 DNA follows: TGTGCTAGTGGCCATAGAGGAAACACCATATATTTT.

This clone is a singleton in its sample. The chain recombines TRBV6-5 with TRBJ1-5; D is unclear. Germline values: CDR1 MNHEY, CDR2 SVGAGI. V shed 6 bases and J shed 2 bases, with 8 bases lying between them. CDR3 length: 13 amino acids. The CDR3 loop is CASRLTGNQPQHF. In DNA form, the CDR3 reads TGTGCCAGCAGACTAACGGGCAATCAGCCCCAGCATTTT.

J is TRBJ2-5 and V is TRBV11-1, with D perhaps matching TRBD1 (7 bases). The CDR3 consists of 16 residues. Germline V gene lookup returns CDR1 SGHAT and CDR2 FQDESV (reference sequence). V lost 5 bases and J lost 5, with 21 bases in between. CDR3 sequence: CASSPRRGGGQETQYF. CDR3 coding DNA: TGTGCCAGCAGCCCCCGCCGCGGAGGGGGACAGGAGACCCAGTACTTC.

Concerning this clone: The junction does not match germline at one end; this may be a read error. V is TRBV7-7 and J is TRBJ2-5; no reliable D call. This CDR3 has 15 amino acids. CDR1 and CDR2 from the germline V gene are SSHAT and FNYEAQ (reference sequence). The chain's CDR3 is CASSPDPIGAETQYF. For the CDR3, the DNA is TGTGCTAGCAGCCCTGACCCTATCGGAGCAGAGACCCAGTACTTC.

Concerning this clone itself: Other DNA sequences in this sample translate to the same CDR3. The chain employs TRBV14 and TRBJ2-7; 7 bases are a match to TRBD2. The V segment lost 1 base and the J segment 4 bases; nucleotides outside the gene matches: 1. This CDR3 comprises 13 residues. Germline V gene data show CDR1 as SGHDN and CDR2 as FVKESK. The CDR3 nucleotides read TGTGCCAGCAGCCAAGCGGGGGGTTACGAGCAGTACTTC. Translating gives CASSQAGGYEQYF.

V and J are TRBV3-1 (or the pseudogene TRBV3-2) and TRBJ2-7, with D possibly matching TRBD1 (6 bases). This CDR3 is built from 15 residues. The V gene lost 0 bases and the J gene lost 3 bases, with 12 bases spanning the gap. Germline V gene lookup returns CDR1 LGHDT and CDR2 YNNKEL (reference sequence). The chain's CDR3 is CASSQDRGRVYEQYF. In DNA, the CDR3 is TGTGCCAGCAGCCAAGACAGGGGTCGTGTCTACGAGCAGTACTTC.

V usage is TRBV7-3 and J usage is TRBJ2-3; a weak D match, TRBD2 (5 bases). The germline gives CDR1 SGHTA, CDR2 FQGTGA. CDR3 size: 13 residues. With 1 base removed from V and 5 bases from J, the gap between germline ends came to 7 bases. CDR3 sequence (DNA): TGTGCCAGCAGCTTAAATCGGGGAGATACGCAGTATTTT. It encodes CASSLNRGDTQYF.

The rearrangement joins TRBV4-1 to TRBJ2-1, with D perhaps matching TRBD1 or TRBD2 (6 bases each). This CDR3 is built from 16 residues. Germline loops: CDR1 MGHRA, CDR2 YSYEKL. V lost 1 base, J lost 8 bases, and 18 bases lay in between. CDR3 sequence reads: CASSQGIRGAGDEQFF. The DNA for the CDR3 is TGCGCCAGCAGCCAAGGGATTAGGGGGGCAGGGGATGAGCAGTTCTTC.

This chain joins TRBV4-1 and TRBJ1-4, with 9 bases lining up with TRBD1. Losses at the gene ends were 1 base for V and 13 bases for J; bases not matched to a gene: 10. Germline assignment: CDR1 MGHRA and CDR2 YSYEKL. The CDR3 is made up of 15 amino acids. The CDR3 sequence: CASSQVGQGSWRLFF. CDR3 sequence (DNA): TGCGCCAGCAGCCAAGTTGGACAGGGGAGTTGGAGACTGTTTTTT.

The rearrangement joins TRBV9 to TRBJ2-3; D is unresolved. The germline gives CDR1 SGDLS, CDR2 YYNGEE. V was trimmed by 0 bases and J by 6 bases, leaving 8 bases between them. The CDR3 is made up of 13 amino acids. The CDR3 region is CASSVGILDTQYF. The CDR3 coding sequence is TGTGCCAGCAGCGTAGGGATCCTGGATACGCAGTATTTT.

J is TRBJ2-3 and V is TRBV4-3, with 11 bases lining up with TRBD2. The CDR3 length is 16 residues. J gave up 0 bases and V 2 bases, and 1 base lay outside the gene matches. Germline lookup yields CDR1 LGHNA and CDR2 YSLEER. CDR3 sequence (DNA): TGCGCCAGCAGCCAACGGACTAGCGGGAGCACAGATACGCAGTATTTT. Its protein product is CASSQRTSGSTDTQYF.

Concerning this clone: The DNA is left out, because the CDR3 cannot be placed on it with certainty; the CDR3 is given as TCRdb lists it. CDR3 in amino acids: CARQSYRCSYEQYF. The V call is TRBV5-1, the J call TRBJ2-7; TRBD1, as called in the table, went unchecked against the DNA. The V gene's germline CDR1 is SGHRS and CDR2 YFSETQ. With termini counted, the CDR3 has 14 amino acids.

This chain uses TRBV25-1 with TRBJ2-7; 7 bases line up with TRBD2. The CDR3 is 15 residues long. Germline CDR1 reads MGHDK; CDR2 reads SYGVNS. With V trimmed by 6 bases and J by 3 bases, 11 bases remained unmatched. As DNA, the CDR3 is TGTGCCAGCAGCGAACCAGGGAGGGCCAACTACGAGCAGTACTTC. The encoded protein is CASSEPGRANYEQYF.

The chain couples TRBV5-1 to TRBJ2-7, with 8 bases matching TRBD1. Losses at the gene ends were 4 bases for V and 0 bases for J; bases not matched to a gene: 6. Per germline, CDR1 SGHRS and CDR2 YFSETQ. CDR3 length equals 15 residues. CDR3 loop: CASSPRGQASYEQYF. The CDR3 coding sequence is TGCGCCAGCAGCCCAAGGGGACAGGCCTCCTACGAGCAGTACTTC.

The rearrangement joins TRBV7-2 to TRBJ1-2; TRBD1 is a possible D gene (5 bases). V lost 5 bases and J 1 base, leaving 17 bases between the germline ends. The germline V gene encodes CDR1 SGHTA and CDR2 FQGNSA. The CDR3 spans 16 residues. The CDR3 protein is CASSHYTGGNNYGYTF. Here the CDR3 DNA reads TGTGCCAGCAGCCATTACACGGGGGGGAATAACTATGGCTACACCTTC.

This CDR3 is CASSLSGQATNYGYTF. The CDR3 nucleotides are TGTGCCAGCAGCTTATCGGGACAGGCGACCAACTATGGCTACACCTTC. The V call is TRBV5-5, the J call TRBJ1-2; TRBD1 aligns across 8 bases. Germline V lookup: CDR1 SGHKS, CDR2 YYEKEE (reference sequence). This CDR3 has 16 amino acids. With V trimmed by 2 bases and J by 2 bases, 8 bases remained unmatched.